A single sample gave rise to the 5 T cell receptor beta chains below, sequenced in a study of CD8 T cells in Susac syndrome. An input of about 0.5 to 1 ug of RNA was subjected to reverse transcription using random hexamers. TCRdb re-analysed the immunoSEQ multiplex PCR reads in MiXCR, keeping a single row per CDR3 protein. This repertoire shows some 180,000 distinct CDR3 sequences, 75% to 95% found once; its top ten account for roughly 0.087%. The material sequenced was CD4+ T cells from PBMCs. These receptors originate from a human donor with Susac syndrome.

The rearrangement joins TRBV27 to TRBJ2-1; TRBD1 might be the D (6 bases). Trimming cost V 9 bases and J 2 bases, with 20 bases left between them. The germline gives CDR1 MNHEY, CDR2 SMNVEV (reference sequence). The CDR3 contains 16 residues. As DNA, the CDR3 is TGTGCCAGTCGTATGGGTGTTTGGGACACCTACAATGAGCAGTTCTTC. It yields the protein CASRMGVWDTYNEQFF.

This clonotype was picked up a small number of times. The DNA for the CDR3 is TGCAGTGCTAGAGATGTCTACAATGAAGCTTTCTTT. Encoded protein: CSARDVYNEAFF. This chain joins TRBV20-1 and TRBJ1-1; D is ambiguous. The germline V gene encodes CDR1 DFQATT and CDR2 SNEGSKA (reference sequence). The CDR3 length is 12 residues. The ends were cut back, 0 bases at V and 7 bases at J, with 9 bases in the middle.

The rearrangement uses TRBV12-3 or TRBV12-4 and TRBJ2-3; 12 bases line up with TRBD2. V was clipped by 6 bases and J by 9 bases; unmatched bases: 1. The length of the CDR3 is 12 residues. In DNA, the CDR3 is TGTGCCAGCAGGCTAGCGGGAGGGACGCAGTATTTT. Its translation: CASRLAGGTQYF.

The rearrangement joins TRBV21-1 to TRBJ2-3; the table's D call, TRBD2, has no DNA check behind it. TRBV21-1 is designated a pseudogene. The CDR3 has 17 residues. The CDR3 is CASSIGPPPGGPDTQYF. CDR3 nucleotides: TGTGCCAGCAGCATCGGGCCTCCTCCGGGAGGGCCAGATACGCAGTATTTT.

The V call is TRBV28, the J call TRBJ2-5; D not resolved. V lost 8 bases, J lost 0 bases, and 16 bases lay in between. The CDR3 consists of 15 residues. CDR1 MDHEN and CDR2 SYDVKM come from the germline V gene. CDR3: CASHGTAVYQETQYF. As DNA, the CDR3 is TGTGCCAGCCACGGAACGGCCGTTTACCAAGAGACCCAGTACTTC. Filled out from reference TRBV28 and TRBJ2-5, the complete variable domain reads DVKVTQSSRYLVKRTGEKVFLECVQDMDHENMFWYRQDPGLGLRLIYFSYDVKMKEKGDIPEGYSVSREKKERFSLILESASTNQTSMYLCASHGTAVYQETQYFGPGTRLLVL.